The subject of this entry is one TCR beta chain. The V end lost 1 base, the J end lost 10 bases, and 4 bases lay between the germline ends. Per the germline V gene, CDR1 is SGHDN and CDR2 is FVKESK. This CDR3 is built from 11 residues. The sample originates from a study of blood T cell repertoires in COVID-19. About the research overall: Some COVID-19 samples were acute and others convalescent; all came from the United States, Italy and Spain. Sources were T cells, B-cell-depleted T cells, or PBMCs; the material itself was cDNA or gDNA.

Methods used by the authors: Amplifying reference gene primers gave estimates of nucleated cell counts. Method: immunoSEQ multiplex PCR; TCRdb's copy keeps in-frame clones and lacks some. The DNA gave D and trimming, while V, J and clone size come from that table. The repertoire holds 270,000 or so clones, with approximately 85% as singletons. The sample was peripheral blood. The chain recombines TRBV14 with TRBJ1-4; D call uncertain. This clonotype was sampled from a human donor in a cohort sampled during active COVID-19. The CDR3 region has the DNA TGTGCCAGCAGCCAAGGCAGAAAACTGTTTTTT. This sequence encodes CASSQGRKLFF.